The present TCR beta chain was sequenced within a study of OX40 agonist ivuxolimab in advanced cancers. Overall study results and limits: Both CD4+ and CD8+ T cell populations in blood had undergone clonal expansion by week 6 at 0.1 to 3.0 mg/kg.

For this clone: No antigen is known for it.

Sequencing was performed with immunoSEQ multiplex PCR; in TCRdb, only in-frame clones are kept and a portion is missing. The table has around 46,000 clones, 80% to 90% seen once. The CDR3 runs 14 residues. Per the germline V gene, CDR1 is SGHTA and CDR2 is FQGNSA. V lost 1 base and J lost 4, with 7 bases in between. Patients who had autoimmune disease history or got systemic immunosuppression were left out. Sampled blood was obtained at baseline, cycle 4 day 1, and cycle 7 day 1. Sample: CD4+ or CD8+ T cells sorted from blood, taken in a trial of the OX40 agonist ivuxolimab. The receptor's source is an adult with an advanced solid tumor such as melanoma, head and neck, liver or kidney cancer. The chain carries TRBV7-2 and TRBJ2-2; D may be TRBD2 (6 bases). Written as DNA, the CDR3 is TGTGCCAGCAGCTTAGTGGGGGGCACCGGGGAGCTGTTTTTT. It translates to CASSLVGGTGELFF.